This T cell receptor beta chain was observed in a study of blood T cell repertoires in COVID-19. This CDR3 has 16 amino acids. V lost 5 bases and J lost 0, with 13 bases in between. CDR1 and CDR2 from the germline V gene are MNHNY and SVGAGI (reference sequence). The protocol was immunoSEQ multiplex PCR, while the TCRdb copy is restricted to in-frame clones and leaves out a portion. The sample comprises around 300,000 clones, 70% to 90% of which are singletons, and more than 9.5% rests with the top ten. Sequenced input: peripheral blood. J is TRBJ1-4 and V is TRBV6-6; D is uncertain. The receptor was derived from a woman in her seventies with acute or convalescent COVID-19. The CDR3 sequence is CASSLGKRATNEKLFF. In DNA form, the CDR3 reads TGTGCCAGCAGTCTCGGGAAGCGGGCAACTAATGAAAAACTGTTTTTT.